The next 21 T cell receptor beta chains were all read from a single sample in a study of graft-versus-host responses after intestinal transplantation (dated by TCRdb to the early 2020s). The library was produced with the immunoSEQ multiplex PCR assay. TCRdb stores this immuneACCESS table with in-frame sequences only. Part of the clones is absent; in the studies checked, under half of the shortfall reflects unresolved V genes, and no reason is known for the rest. This sample gives 35,000 to 45,000 clones in total; approximately 95% of them show up just once. 3.6% of the sample goes to the ten largest clones. This sample comprised PBMCs, obtained roughly 110 weeks after intestinal transplantation. Receptors were obtained from a human patient who received an intestinal transplant, so some T cells may come from the graft donor.

The CDR3 bases are TGTGCCAGCAGCACAAGCGGCCTAGGGGGGTACGAGCAGTACTTC. Amino acids: CASSTSGLGGYEQYF. J is TRBJ2-7 and V is TRBV7-9; either TRBD1 or TRBD2 may supply D (6 bases each). Germline V CDR1 and CDR2: SEHNR, FQNEAQ (reference sequence). This CDR3 is 15 amino acids long. The V and J ends lost 5 bases and 4 bases respectively, with 18 bases between them.

This chain links TRBV5-6 with TRBJ2-1, with D possibly being TRBD2 (6 bases). Germline assignment: CDR1 SGHDT and CDR2 YYEEEE. Trimming pared 4 bases from V and 12 bases from J, leaving 17 bases between. This CDR3 is 13 amino acids long. The CDR3 protein is CASSISGNSGQFF. CDR3 sequence (DNA): TGTGCCAGCAGCATTAGCGGCAACAGCGGGCAGTTCTTC.

The chain has TRBV5-1 and TRBJ2-5, with 10 bases matching TRBD1. The CDR3 loop spans 17 amino acids. V trimming: 0 bases; J trimming: 2 bases; junction bases outside the gene matches: 7. The germline CDR1 and CDR2 sequences are SGHRS and YFSETQ. DNA of the CDR3: TGCGCCAGCAGCTTGGCCCCGGGACAGGGGAATCAAGAGACCCAGTACTTC. It codes for CASSLAPGQGNQETQYF.

J is TRBJ2-7 and V is TRBV6-1, with D perhaps TRBD1 (6 bases). Germline V gene lookup returns CDR1 MNHNS and CDR2 SASEGT. Trimming left V 0 bases short and J 7 bases short, with 16 bases between. The CDR3 consists of 15 residues. The CDR3 nucleotides are TGTGCCAGCAGTGAAGCGGTGGGCAGGGGAACGGAGCAGTACTTC. Residues: CASSEAVGRGTEQYF.

This sequence joins TRBV30 and TRBJ1-1, with D unresolved. Germline CDR1 reads GTSNPN; CDR2 reads SVGIG (reference sequence). The CDR3 extends over 12 amino acids. The ends were cut back, 2 bases at V and 2 bases at J, with 6 bases in the middle. CDR3: CAWSRTNTEAFF. The CDR3 bases are TGTGCCTGGAGTAGGACCAACACTGAAGCTTTCTTT.

The chain joins TRBV5-6 to TRBJ2-7, with D possibly TRBD2 on 5 matching bases. Germline V gene data show CDR1 as SGHDT and CDR2 as YYEEEE. The CDR3 sequence is 15 residues long. Trimming removed 1 base from V and 2 bases from J, with 13 bases in between. CDR3 DNA sequence: TGTGCCAGCAGCTTGTCTCTGCGGGCCCCCTACGAGCAGTACTTC. It is translated as CASSLSLRAPYEQYF.

The chain combines TRBV5-1 with TRBJ1-6; 8 bases agree with TRBD1. The CDR3 extends over 14 amino acids. Germline V gives CDR1 SGHRS, CDR2 YFSETQ. Losses at the gene ends were 5 bases for V and 5 bases for J; bases not matched to a gene: 3. The CDR3, as DNA: TGCGCCAGCAGGGTGGGACAGGATAATTCACCCCTCCACTTT. Protein: CASRVGQDNSPLHF.

The chain couples TRBV7-3 to TRBJ2-5; 11 positions agree with TRBD2. The CDR3 sequence is 15 residues long. Per germline, CDR1 SGHTA and CDR2 FQGTGA. The V and J ends lost 5 bases and 1 base, in that order; junction bases with no gene match: 3. The CDR3 nucleotides read TGTGCCAGCAGCCTCGGGACTAGCGGCCAAGAGACCCAGTACTTC. It encodes CASSLGTSGQETQYF.

The chain couples TRBV19 to TRBJ2-7, with D possibly matching TRBD2 (5 bases). Germline lookup yields CDR1 LNHDA and CDR2 SQIVND (reference sequence). This CDR3 comprises 12 residues. V gave up 7 bases and J gave up 2 bases, with 9 bases separating them. CDR3 sequence: CASMSGTYEQYF. Written as DNA, the CDR3 is TGTGCCAGTATGAGCGGAACCTACGAGCAGTACTTC.

The chain uses TRBV28 and TRBJ2-1; 8 bases are a match to TRBD2. The CDR3 extends over 16 amino acids. J was trimmed by 1 base and V by 3 bases; bases with no gene match: 5. The germline V gene encodes CDR1 MDHEN and CDR2 SYDVKM. The DNA for the CDR3 is TGTGCCAGCAGTTTTCCAGCTAGCGGGTCCTACAATGAGCAGTTCTTC. Protein product: CASSFPASGSYNEQFF.

The chain has TRBV6-1 and TRBJ1-6; 10 nucleotides agree with TRBD1. From germline, CDR1 is MNHNS and CDR2 SASEGT. V trimming: 3 bases; J trimming: 11 bases; junction bases outside the gene matches: 10. The CDR3 sequence is 16 residues long. The CDR3 DNA is TGTGCCAGCAGTGAGGTCCAGGGACAGGGGTGGGCACCCCTCCACTTT. It is translated as CASSEVQGQGWAPLHF.

The gene calls are TRBV11-2 and TRBJ2-3; 10 nucleotides align to TRBD2. This CDR3 is 16 amino acids long. Germline trimming cut 5 bases from V and 2 bases from J; bases unmatched to any gene: 7. Germline-derived CDR1 and CDR2 are SGHAT and FQNNGV. CDR3 residues: CASSLIAGGNTDTQYF. CDR3 in DNA: TGTGCCAGCAGCCTAATAGCGGGAGGTAACACAGATACGCAGTATTTT.

This clone was counted a single time. The chain is built from TRBV6-1 and TRBJ2-1, with 11 bases aligning to TRBD2. The germline V gene has CDR1 MNHNS and CDR2 SASEGT. The CDR3 is 15 residues long. The trim removed 3 bases at V and 4 bases at J, leaving 2 bases unmatched. CDR3 in amino acids: CASSEGLADYNEQFF. The CDR3 bases are TGTGCCAGCAGTGAGGGACTAGCGGATTACAATGAGCAGTTCTTC.

This rearrangement joins TRBV18 to TRBJ1-5; 9 bases are shared with TRBD1. The CDR3 extends over 19 amino acids. CDR1 and CDR2 (germline): KGHSH, LQKENI. V lost 2 bases and J lost 2; bases outside the gene matches: 13. The CDR3 DNA sequence: TGTGCCAGCTCACCAAGATGGGACAGGGAGCTAGGGGGCAATCAGCCCCAGCATTTT. Protein product: CASSPRWDRELGGNQPQHF.

J is TRBJ1-2 and V is TRBV6-6; D call uncertain. CDR1 and CDR2 from the germline V gene are MNHNY and SVGAGI (reference sequence). The CDR3 extends over 9 amino acids. Trimming left V 8 bases short and J 8 bases short, with 6 bases between. The CDR3 DNA follows: TGTGCCAGCGTGAGGGGCTACACCTTC. As protein: CASVRGYTF.

The chain has TRBV2 and TRBJ1-5; 9 bases map to TRBD1. CDR1 and CDR2 from the germline V gene are SNHLY and FYNNEI. V gave up 6 bases and J gave up 4 bases; unmatched junction bases: 4. The CDR3 loop spans 14 amino acids. This CDR3 reads CASSEQGANQPQHF. CDR3 coding DNA: TGTGCCAGCAGCGAACAGGGGGCAAATCAGCCCCAGCATTTT.

The chain joins TRBV7-3 to TRBJ2-1, with TRBD2 matching over 10 bases. CDR1 and CDR2 from the germline V gene are SGHTA and FQGTGA. The CDR3 extends over 16 amino acids. J gave up 8 bases and V 2 bases, and 9 bases lay outside the gene matches. Written as DNA, the CDR3 is TGTGCCAGCAGCTTACTAGCGGGGGTGCCTCGCGATGAGCAGTTCTTC. This codes for CASSLLAGVPRDEQFF.

The chain combines TRBV6-5 with TRBJ2-7; 8 positions agree with TRBD1. V shed 3 bases, J shed 2 bases, and the junction held 9 bases outside the gene matches. Per germline, CDR1 MNHEY and CDR2 SVGAGI. This CDR3 spans 16 amino acids. The chain's CDR3 is CASSYATGARAYEQYF. The CDR3 nucleotides are TGTGCCAGCAGTTATGCGACAGGGGCCCGCGCCTACGAGCAGTACTTC.

The rearrangement joins TRBV6-5 to TRBJ2-5, with D tentatively TRBD2 (5 bases). The CDR3 contains 14 residues. V lost 10 bases and J 5 bases, leaving 20 bases between the germline ends. Looked up from germline, CDR1 is MNHEY and CDR2 is SVGAGI. The CDR3 nucleotides are TGTGCCACGATGGCGGGTTCACACCGGGAGACCCAGTACTTC. Protein product: CATMAGSHRETQYF.

V is TRBV2 and J is TRBJ1-2; TRBD1 aligns across 7 bases. This CDR3 contains 13 residues. Germline V gene sequence: CDR1 SNHLY, CDR2 FYNNEI. V shed 4 bases and J 3 bases; nucleotides not matched to a gene: 2. CDR3 in amino acids: CASSATGDYGYTF. CDR3 nucleotide sequence: TGTGCCAGCAGTGCTACAGGGGACTATGGCTACACCTTC.

This chain joins TRBV2 and TRBJ2-5; D is unclear. CDR3 length: 10 amino acids. V lost 1 base, J lost 7 bases, and 1 base lay in between. CDR1 and CDR2 from the germline V gene are SNHLY and FYNNEI. The CDR3 sequence: CASSEVTQYF. DNA of the CDR3: TGTGCCAGCAGTGAAGTGACCCAGTACTTC.